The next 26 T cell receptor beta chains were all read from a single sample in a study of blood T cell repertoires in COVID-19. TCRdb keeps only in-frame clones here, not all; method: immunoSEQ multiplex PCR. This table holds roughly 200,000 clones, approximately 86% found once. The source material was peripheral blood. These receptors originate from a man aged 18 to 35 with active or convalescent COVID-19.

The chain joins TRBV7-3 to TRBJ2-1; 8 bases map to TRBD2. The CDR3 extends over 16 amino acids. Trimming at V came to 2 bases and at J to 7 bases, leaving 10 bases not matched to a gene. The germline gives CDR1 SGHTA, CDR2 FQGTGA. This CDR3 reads CASSLFAGGGFNEQFF. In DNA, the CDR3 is TGTGCCAGCAGCTTATTTGCGGGAGGAGGGTTTAATGAGCAGTTCTTC.

The CDR3: CASSKTGDGEQYF. The CDR3 nucleotides are TGTGCCAGCAGCAAAACAGGGGATGGGGAGCAGTACTTC. The V gene is TRBV2, the J gene TRBJ2-7, with 7 nucleotides matching TRBD1. J lost 7 bases, V lost 6 bases, and 9 bases had no gene match. CDR1 and CDR2 (germline): SNHLY, FYNNEI. There are 13 residues in the CDR3.

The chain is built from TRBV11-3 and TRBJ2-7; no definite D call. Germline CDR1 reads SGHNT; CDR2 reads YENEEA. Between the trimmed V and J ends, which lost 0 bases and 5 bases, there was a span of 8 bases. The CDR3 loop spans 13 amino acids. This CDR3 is CASSLDFTHEQYF. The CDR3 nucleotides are TGTGCCAGCAGCTTAGATTTTACACACGAGCAGTACTTC.

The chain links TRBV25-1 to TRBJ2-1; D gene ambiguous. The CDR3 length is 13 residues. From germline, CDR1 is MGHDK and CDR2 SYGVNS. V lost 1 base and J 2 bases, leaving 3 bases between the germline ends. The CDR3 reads CASSEFTYNEQFF. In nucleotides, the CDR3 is TGTGCCAGCAGTGAATTCACCTACAATGAGCAGTTCTTC.

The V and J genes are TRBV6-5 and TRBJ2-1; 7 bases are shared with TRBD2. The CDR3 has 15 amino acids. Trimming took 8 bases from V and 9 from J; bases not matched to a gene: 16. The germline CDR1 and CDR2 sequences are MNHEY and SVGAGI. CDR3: CASGQGMREIGEQFF. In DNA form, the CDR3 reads TGTGCCAGCGGCCAAGGGATGCGGGAGATCGGTGAGCAGTTCTTC.

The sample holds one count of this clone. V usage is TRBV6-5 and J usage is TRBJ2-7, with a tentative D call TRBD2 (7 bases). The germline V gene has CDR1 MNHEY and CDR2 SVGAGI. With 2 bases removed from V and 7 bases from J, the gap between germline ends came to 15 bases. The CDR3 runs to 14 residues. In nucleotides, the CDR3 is TGTGCCAGCAGTTACGGGGGGGCAGGTGTAGAGCAGTACTTC. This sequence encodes CASSYGGAGVEQYF.

For the CDR3, the DNA is TGTGCCAGCAGCTGGGGACTAGCGGGACCCGACTACGAGCAGTACTTC. This encodes CASSWGLAGPDYEQYF. The gene calls are TRBV11-2 and TRBJ2-7; TRBD2 aligns across 13 bases. Germline V lookup: CDR1 SGHAT, CDR2 FQNNGV. CDR3 length equals 16 residues. V was clipped by 4 bases and J by 3 bases; unmatched bases: 6. Full variable domain (rest looked up from reference TRBV11-2 and TRBJ2-7): EAGVAQSPRYKIIEKRQSVAFWCNPISGHATLYWYQQILGQGPKLLIQFQNNGVVDDSQLPKDRFSAERLKGVDSTLKIQPAKLEDSAVYLCASSWGLAGPDYEQYFGPGTRLTVT.

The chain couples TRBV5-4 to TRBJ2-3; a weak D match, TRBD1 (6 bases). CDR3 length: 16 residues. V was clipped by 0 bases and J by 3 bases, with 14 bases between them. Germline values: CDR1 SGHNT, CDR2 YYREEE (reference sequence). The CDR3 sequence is CASSLVVGAQTDTQYF. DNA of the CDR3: TGTGCCAGCAGCTTGGTGGTGGGGGCGCAGACAGATACGCAGTATTTT.

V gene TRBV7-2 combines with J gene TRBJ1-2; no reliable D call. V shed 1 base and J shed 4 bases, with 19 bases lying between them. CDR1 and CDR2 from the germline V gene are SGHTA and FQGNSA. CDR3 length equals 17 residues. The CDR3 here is CASSLGLAMGGTYGYTF. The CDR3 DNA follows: TGTGCCAGCAGCTTAGGTCTCGCTATGGGAGGAACCTATGGCTACACCTTC.

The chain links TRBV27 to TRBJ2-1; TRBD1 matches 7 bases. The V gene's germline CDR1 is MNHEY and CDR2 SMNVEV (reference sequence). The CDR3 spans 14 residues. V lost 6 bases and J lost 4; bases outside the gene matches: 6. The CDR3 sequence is CASSLGQRYNEQFF. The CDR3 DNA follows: TGTGCCAGCAGCCTGGGACAGAGGTACAATGAGCAGTTCTTC.

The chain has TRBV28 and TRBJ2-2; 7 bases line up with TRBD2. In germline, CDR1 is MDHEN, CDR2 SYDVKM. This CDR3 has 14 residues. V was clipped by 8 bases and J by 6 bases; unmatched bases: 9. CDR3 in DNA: TGTGCCAGCCATGCGCCGGGAGGAGCCGGGGAGCTGTTTTTT. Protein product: CASHAPGGAGELFF.

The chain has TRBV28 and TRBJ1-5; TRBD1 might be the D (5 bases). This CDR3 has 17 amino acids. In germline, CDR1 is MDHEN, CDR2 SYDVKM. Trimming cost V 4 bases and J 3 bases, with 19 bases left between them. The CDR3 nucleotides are TGTGCCAGCAGTTATCCGACAGTGACGCATTACAATCAGCCCCAGCATTTT. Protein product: CASSYPTVTHYNQPQHF.

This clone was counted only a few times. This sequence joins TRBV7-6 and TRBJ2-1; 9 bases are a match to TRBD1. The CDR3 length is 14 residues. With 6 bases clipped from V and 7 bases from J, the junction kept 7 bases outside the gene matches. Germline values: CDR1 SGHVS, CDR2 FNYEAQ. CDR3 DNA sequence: TGTGCCAGCAGTTCAGGCGGACAGGGGAATGAGCAGTTCTTC. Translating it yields CASSSGGQGNEQFF. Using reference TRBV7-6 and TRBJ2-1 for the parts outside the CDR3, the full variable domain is GAGVSQSPRYKVTKRGQDVALRCDPISGHVSLYWYRQALGQGPEFLTYFNYEAQQDKSGLPNDRFSAERPEGSISTLTIQRTEQRDSAMYRCASSSGGQGNEQFFGPGTRLTVL.

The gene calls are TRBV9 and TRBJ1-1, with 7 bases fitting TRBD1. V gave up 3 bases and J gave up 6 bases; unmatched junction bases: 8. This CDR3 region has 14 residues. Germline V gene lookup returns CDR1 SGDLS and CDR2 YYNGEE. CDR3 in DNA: TGTGCCAGCAGCGCCCAGACAGGGACGGCTGAAGCTTTCTTT. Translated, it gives CASSAQTGTAEAFF.

CDR3 protein: CASSYTNGLAGANTGELFF. For the CDR3, the DNA is TGTGCCAGCAGTTACACTAACGGACTAGCGGGAGCGAACACCGGGGAGCTGTTTTTT. The V and J genes are TRBV6-2 or TRBV6-3 and TRBJ2-2; 13 bases line up with TRBD2. The germline CDR1 and CDR2 sequences are MNHEY and SVGEGT. The CDR3 is 19 amino acids. V lost 2 bases to trimming and J lost 0 bases; unmatched junction nucleotides: 6.

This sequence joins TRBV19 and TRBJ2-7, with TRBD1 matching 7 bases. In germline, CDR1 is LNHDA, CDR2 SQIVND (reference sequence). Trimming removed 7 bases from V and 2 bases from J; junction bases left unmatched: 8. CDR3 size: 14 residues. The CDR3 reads CASIQTGPTYEQYF. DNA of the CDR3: TGTGCCAGTATCCAGACAGGGCCAACCTACGAGCAGTACTTC.

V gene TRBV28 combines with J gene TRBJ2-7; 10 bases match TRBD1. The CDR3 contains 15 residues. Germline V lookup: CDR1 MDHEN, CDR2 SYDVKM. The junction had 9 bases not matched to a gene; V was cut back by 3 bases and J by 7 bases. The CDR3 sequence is CASSFLGQGFQEQYF. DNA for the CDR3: TGTGCCAGCAGTTTCTTGGGACAGGGGTTTCAAGAGCAGTACTTC. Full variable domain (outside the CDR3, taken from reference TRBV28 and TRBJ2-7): DVKVTQSSRYLVKRTGEKVFLECVQDMDHENMFWYRQDPGLGLRLIYFSYDVKMKEKGDIPEGYSVSREKKERFSLILESASTNQTSMYLCASSFLGQGFQEQYFGPGTRLTVT.

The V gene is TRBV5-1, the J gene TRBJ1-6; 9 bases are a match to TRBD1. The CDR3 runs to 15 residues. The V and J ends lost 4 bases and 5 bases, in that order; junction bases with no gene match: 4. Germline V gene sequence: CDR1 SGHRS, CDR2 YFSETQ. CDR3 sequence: CASSAGTGNNSPLHF. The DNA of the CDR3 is TGCGCCAGCAGCGCAGGGACAGGGAATAATTCACCCCTCCACTTT.

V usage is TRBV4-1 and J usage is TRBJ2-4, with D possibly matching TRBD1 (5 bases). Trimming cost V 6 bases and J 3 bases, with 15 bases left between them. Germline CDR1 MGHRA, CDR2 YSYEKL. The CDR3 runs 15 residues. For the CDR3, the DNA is TGCGCCAGCAGTACCTTGGGGCTTGGCAAAAACATTCAGTACTTC. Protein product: CASSTLGLGKNIQYF.

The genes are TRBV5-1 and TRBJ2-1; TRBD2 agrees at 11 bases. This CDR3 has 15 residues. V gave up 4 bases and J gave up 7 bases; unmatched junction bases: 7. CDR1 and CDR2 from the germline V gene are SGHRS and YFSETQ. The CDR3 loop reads CASSPIAGGPNEQFF. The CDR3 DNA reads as TGCGCCAGCAGCCCAATAGCGGGAGGGCCGAATGAGCAGTTCTTC.

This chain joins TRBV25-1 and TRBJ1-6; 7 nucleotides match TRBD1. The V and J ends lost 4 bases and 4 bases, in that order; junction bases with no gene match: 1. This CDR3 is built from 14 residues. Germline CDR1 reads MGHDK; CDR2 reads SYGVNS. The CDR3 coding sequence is TGTGCCAGCAGTGGGACAGGTTATAATTCACCCCTCCACTTT. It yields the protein CASSGTGYNSPLHF.

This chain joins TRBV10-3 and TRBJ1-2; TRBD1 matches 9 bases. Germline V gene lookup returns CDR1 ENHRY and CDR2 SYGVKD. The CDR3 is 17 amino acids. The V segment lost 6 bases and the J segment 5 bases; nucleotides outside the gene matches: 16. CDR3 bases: TGTGCCATCAGCGGACCGGGACAGGGCCCTAACTATTATGGCTACACCTTC. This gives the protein CAISGPGQGPNYYGYTF.

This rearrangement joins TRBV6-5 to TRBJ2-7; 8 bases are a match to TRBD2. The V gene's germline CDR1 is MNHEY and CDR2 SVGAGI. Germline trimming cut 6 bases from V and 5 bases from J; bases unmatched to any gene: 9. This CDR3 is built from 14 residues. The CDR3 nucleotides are TGTGCCAGCAGCCAGGGACTAGTTGGCCACGAGCAGTACTTC. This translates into CASSQGLVGHEQYF.

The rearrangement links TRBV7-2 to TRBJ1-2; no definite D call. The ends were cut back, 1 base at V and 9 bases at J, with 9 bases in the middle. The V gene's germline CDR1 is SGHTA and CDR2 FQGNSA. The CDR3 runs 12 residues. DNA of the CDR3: TGTGCCAGCAGCTTAGTCGGGGAACGCTACACCTTC. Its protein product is CASSLVGERYTF.

DNA of the CDR3: TGTGCCAGCAGCCAAGCGGGAGGGCTGGCAGATACGCAGTATTTT. It codes for CASSQAGGLADTQYF. The V and J genes are TRBV7-6 and TRBJ2-3, with 10 bases fitting TRBD2. There are 15 residues in the CDR3. Germline CDR1 SGHVS, CDR2 FNYEAQ. The junction had 6 bases not matched to a gene; V was cut back by 5 bases and J by 4 bases.

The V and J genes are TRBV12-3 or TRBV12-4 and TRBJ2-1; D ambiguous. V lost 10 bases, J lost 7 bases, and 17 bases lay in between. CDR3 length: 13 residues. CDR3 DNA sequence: TGTGCCACCGCCAGCAACAGCATGAATGAGCAGTTCTTC. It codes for CATASNSMNEQFF.